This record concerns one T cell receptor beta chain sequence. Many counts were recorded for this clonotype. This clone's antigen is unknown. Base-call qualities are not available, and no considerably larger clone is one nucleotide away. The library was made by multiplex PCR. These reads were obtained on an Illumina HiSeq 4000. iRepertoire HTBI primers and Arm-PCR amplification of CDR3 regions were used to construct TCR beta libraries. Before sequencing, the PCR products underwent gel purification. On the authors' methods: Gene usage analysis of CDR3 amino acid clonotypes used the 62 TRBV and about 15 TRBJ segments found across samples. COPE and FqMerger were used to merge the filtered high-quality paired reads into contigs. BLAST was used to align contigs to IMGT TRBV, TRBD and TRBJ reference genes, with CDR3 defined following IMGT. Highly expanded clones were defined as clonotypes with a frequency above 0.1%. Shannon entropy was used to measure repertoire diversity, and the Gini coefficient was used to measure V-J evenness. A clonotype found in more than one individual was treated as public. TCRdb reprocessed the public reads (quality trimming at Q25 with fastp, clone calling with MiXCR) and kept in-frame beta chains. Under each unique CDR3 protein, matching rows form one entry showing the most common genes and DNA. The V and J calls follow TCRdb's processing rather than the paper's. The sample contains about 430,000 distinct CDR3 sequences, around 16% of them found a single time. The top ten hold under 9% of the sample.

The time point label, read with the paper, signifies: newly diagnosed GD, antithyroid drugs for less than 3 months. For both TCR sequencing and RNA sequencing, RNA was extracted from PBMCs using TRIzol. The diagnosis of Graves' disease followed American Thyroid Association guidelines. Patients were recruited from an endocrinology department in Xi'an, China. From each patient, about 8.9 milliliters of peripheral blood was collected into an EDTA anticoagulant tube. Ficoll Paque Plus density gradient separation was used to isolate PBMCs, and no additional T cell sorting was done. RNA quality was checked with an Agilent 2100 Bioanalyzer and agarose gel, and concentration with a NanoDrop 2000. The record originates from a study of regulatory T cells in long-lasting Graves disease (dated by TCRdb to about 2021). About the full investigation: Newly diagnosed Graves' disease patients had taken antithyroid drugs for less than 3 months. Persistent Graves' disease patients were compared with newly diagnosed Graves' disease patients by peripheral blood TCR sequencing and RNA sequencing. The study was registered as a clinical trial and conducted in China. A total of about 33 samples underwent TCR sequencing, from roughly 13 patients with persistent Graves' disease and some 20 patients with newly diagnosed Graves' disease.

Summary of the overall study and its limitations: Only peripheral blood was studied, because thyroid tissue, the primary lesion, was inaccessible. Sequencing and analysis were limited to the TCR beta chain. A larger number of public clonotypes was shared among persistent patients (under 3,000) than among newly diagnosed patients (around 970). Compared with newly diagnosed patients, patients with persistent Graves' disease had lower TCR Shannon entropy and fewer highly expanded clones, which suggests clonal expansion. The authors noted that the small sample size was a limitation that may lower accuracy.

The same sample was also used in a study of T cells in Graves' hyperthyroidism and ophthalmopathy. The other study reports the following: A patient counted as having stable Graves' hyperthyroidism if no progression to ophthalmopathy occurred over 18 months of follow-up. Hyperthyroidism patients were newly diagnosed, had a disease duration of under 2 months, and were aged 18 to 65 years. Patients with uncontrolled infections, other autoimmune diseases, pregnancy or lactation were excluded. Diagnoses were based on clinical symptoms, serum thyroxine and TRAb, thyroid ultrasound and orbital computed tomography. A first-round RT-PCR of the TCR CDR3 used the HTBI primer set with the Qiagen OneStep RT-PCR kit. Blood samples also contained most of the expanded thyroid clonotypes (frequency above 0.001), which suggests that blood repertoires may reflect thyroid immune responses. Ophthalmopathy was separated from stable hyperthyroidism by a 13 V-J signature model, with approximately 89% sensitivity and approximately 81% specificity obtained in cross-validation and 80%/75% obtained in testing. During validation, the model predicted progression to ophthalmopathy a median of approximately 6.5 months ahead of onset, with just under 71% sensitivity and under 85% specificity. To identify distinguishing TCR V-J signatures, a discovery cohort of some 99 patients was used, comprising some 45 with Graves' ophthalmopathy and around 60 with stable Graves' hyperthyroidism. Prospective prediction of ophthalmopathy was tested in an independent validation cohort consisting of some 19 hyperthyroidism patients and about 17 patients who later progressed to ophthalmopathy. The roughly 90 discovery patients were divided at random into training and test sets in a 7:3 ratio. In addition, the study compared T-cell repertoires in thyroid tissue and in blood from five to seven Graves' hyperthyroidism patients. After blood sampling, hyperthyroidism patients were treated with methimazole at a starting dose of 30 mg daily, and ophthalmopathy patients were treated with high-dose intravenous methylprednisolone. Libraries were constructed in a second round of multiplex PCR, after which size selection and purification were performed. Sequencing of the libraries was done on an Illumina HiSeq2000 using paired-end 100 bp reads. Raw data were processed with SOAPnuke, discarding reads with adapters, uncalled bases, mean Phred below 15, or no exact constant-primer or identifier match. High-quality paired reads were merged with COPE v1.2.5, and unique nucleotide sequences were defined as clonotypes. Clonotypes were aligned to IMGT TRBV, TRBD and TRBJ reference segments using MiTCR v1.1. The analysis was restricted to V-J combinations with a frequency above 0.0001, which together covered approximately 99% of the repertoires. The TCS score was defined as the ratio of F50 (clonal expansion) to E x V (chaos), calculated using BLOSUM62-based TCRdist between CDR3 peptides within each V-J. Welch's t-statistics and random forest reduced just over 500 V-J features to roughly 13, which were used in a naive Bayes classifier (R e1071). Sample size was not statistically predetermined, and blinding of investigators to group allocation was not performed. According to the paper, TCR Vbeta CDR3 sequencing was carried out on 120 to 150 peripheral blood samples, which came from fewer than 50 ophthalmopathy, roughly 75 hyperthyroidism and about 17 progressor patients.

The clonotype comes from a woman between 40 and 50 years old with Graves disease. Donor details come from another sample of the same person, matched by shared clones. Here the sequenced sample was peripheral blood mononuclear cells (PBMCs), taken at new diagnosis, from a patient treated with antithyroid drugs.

The CDR3 loop reads CASSEALGLGTDTQYF. The sequenced DNA: TGTGCCAGCAGTGAAGCTTTGGGACTGGGCACAGATACGCAGTATTTT. The rearranged chain carries TRBV6-1 and TRBJ2-3; possibly the D gene is TRBD2, per 6 matching bases. Taken from the germline V gene, the CDR1 and CDR2 loops are MNHNS and SASEGT. There are 16 amino acids in the CDR3, from cysteine to phenylalanine inclusive. Of all the DNA, just the CDR3 is kept, 48 bases in frame from base 1. V and J lose 0 bases and 1 base, and a span of 11 bases separates them.